Sequencing of this T cell receptor beta chain was carried out in a study of cytomegalovirus exposure and HLA in healthy donors. Study observations and caveats: When analyzed later, a missense DCLRE1C variant was found to be linked to TCR beta V- and J-gene trimming.

The PCR contained 60 Vbeta and 13 Jbeta primers. Sequencing was performed with immunoSEQ multiplex PCR; in TCRdb, only in-frame clones are kept and a portion is missing. The data hold around 170,000 clones, with 65% to 80% observed a single time. Each donor was healthy, and each was a bone marrow donor. In germline, CDR1 is GTSNPN, CDR2 SVGIG (reference sequence). The CDR3 contains 18 residues. Trimming left V 1 base short and J 0 bases short, with 16 bases between. This clone was recorded once. What it binds is unknown. V gene TRBV30 combines with J gene TRBJ2-6, with D perhaps TRBD1 (5 bases). The sequenced sample consisted of PBMCs. The receptor was isolated from a woman in her forties in good health and CMV-seropositive. Here the CDR3 reads CAWSGAGPTSSGANVLTF. CDR3 DNA sequence: TGTGCCTGGAGTGGGGCAGGGCCGACAAGCTCTGGGGCCAACGTCCTGACTTTC.